The clone carrying this TCR beta chain was seen more than once but under ten times. The sample belongs to a study of T cells in Graves' hyperthyroidism and ophthalmopathy. RNA transcripts gave rise to amplified TCR beta CDR3 regions. Carried out on the TCR CDR3, a first-round RT-PCR used the HTBI primer set. TCRdb reprocessed the multiplex PCR reads via MiXCR and lists one record per CDR3 protein. The repertoire consists of 400,000 to 550,000 distinct CDR3 sequences, with about 24% occurring once and the leading ten covering roughly 12%. The CDR3 runs 15 residues. V trimming: 8 bases; J trimming: 2 bases; junction bases outside the gene matches: 5. Looked up from germline, CDR1 is LNHNV and CDR2 is YYDKDF (reference sequence).

The chain links TRBV15 to TRBJ2-2, with TRBD2 identical over 10 bases. Sequences were obtained from blood. The receptor was isolated from a woman aged 25 to 39 with Graves' ophthalmopathy. The CDR3 DNA follows: TGTGCCACCCGGATAGCGGGGGGAAACACCGGGGAGCTGTTTTTT. As protein: CATRIAGGNTGELFF. The full variable domain, with the rest looked up from reference TRBV15 and TRBJ2-2, is DAMVIQNPRYQVTQFGKPVTLSCSQTLNHNVMYWYQQKSSQAPKLLFHYYDKDFNNEADTPDNFQSRRPNTSFCFLDIRSPGLGDTAMYLCATRIAGGNTGELFFGEGSRLTVL.